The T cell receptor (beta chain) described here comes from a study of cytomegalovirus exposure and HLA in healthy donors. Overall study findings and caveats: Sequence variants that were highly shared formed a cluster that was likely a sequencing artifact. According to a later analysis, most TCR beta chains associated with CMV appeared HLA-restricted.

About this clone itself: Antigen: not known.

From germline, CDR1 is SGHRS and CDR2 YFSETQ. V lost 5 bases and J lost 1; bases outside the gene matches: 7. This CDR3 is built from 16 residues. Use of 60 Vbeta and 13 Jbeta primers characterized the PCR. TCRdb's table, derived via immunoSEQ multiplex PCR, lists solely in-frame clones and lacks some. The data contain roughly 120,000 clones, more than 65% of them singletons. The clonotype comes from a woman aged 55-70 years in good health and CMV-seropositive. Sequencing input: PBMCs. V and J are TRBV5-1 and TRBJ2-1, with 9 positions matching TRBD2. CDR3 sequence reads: CASSGGSGGSYNEQFF. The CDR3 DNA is TGCGCCAGCAGTGGGGGTAGCGGGGGTTCCTACAATGAGCAGTTCTTC.